Presented here are 32 T cell receptor beta chains from one specimen sequenced in a study of T cells after yellow fever vaccination. MiXCR, applied by TCRdb to the 5' RACE reads, yields one record per CDR3 protein. In the table there are under 300,000 distinct CDR3 sequences, 13% of which are singletons. The sample was CD4+ T cells sorted from PBMCs, taken 45 days after the yellow fever booster vaccination. The receptors here all came from a man aged 30 to 45 who received the YFV17D yellow fever vaccine.

This clonotype was seen a handful of times. The chain joins TRBV12-3 or TRBV12-4 to TRBJ2-1; TRBD1 aligns across 9 bases. J lost 3 bases, V lost 6 bases, and 6 bases had no gene match. The CDR3 consists of 15 residues. The chain's CDR3 is CASRPDRGLYNEQFF. The CDR3 DNA reads as TGTGCCAGCAGACCGGACAGGGGCCTCTACAATGAGCAGTTCTTC.

This clonotype was observed a few times. V usage is TRBV18 and J usage is TRBJ2-1; D is tentatively TRBD1 or TRBD2 (7 bases each). Trimming left V 6 bases short and J 8 bases short, with 20 bases between. The CDR3 length is 15 residues. Germline loops: CDR1 KGHSH, CDR2 LQKENI. The CDR3, as DNA: TGTGCCAGCTCCAGGGGGGGGCCACCCTTGGATGAGCAGTTCTTC. Residues: CASSRGGPPLDEQFF. Drawing the rest from reference TRBV18 and TRBJ2-1, the complete variable domain is NAGVMQNPRHLVRRRGQEARLRCSPMKGHSHVYWYRQLPEEGLKFMVYLQKENIIDESGMPKERFSAEFPKEGPSILRIQQVVRGDSAAYFCASSRGGPPLDEQFFGPGTRLTVL.

The V call is TRBV20-1, the J call TRBJ2-1; 14 nucleotides match TRBD2. CDR1 is DFQATT, CDR2 SNEGSKA, per germline (reference sequence). V dropped 6 bases and J dropped 7; count of bases not matched to a gene: 5. CDR3 size: 14 residues. The CDR3, as DNA: TGCAGTGCCACTCGGACTAGCGGGAGGAATGAGCAGTTCTTC. This encodes CSATRTSGRNEQFF.

This clonotype was found a few times. The chain uses TRBV7-2 and TRBJ2-3; 10 nucleotides align to TRBD2. This CDR3 comprises 16 residues. Germline CDR1 reads SGHTA; CDR2 reads FQGNSA. V was pared by 2 bases and J by 10 bases, with 12 bases of the junction left unmatched. The CDR3 region is CASSLIAAGGPGAQYF. CDR3 DNA sequence: TGTGCCAGCAGCTTAATTGCAGCGGGAGGGCCGGGTGCGCAGTATTTT.

The CDR3 nucleotides are TGTGCCAGCAGAAACCAGGGGATCGGCGGGGAGCTGTTTTTT. Translation gives CASRNQGIGGELFF. The V gene is TRBV6-5, the J gene TRBJ2-2, with D perhaps TRBD1 (6 bases). The CDR3 runs 14 residues. V dropped 6 bases and J dropped 7 bases, with 15 bases sitting between them. In germline, CDR1 is MNHEY, CDR2 SVGAGI.

This sequence joins TRBV7-9 and TRBJ2-7, with 7 bases lining up with TRBD2. The CDR3 totals 11 residues. J gave up 10 bases and V 6 bases, and 6 bases lay outside the gene matches. The germline V gene encodes CDR1 SEHNR and CDR2 FQNEAQ (reference sequence). The CDR3, as DNA: TGTGCCAGCAGATCGGGGGGAGATCAGTACTTC. Its protein is CASRSGGDQYF.

The chain couples TRBV5-6 to TRBJ2-7; D is undetermined. CDR1 is SGHDT and CDR2 is YYEEEE in the germline V gene. With 3 bases removed from V and 0 bases from J, the gap between germline ends came to 13 bases. The CDR3 covers 15 residues. The CDR3 DNA sequence: TGTGCCAGCAGCTCCCGGACGGTACTCTCCTACGAGCAGTACTTC. Translation: CASSSRTVLSYEQYF.

This clonotype was detected a few times. V gene TRBV20-1 combines with J gene TRBJ2-1; D ambiguous. The germline V gene has CDR1 DFQATT and CDR2 SNEGSKA (reference sequence). CDR3 length: 15 amino acids. Trimming removed 4 bases at V and 2 bases at J, with 15 bases between. CDR3 sequence (DNA): TGCAGTGCTAAGTTCGCGGCAGTCCCCTACAATGAGCAGTTCTTC. Translated, it gives CSAKFAAVPYNEQFF.

This clonotype has a handful of counts. The chain combines TRBV19 with TRBJ1-5; TRBD1 agrees at 9 bases. With V trimmed by 3 bases and J by 7 bases, 7 bases remained unmatched. From germline, CDR1 is LNHDA and CDR2 SQIVND (reference sequence). This CDR3 comprises 15 residues. Here the CDR3 DNA reads TGTGCCAGTAGTATTGTTCGTGACAGGGGGCAGCCCCAGCATTTT. This translates into CASSIVRDRGQPQHF. Full variable domain (rest looked up from reference TRBV19 and TRBJ1-5): DGGITQSPKYLFRKEGQNVTLSCEQNLNHDAMYWYRQDPGQGLRLIYYSQIVNDFQKGDIAEGYSVSREKKESFPLTVTSAQKNPTAFYLCASSIVRDRGQPQHFGDGTRLSIL.

This clonotype was seen more than once but under ten times. The rearrangement joins TRBV13 to TRBJ2-7; D is undetermined. Germline V gives CDR1 PRHDT, CDR2 FYEKMQ (reference sequence). The CDR3 extends over 16 amino acids. V was trimmed by 0 bases and J by 2 bases, leaving 14 bases between them. The CDR3 loop is CASSLGYSYATYEQYF. The CDR3 DNA is TGTGCCAGCAGCTTAGGGTACTCCTACGCGACCTACGAGCAGTACTTC.

This clonotype was observed once. The chain joins TRBV7-2 to TRBJ2-1; 13 positions agree with TRBD2. Trimming removed 11 bases from V and 8 bases from J; junction bases left unmatched: 6. This CDR3 contains 13 residues. CDR1 SGHTA and CDR2 FQGNSA come from the germline V gene. The CDR3 spells CAGATSGRYEQFF. CDR3 coding DNA: TGTGCCGGCGCGACTAGCGGGAGGTATGAGCAGTTCTTC.

V usage is TRBV7-2 and J usage is TRBJ2-1; 8 positions agree with TRBD2. The ends lost 5 bases at V and 9 bases at J; junction bases unmatched: 12. Germline lookup yields CDR1 SGHTA and CDR2 FQGNSA. This CDR3 spans 15 amino acids. The DNA of the CDR3 is TGTGCCAGCAGCCCCCGAATAGCGGGAAGAACTGAGCAGTTCTTC. Encoded protein: CASSPRIAGRTEQFF.

This clonotype showed up just a few times. The chain couples TRBV28 to TRBJ2-7; either TRBD1 or TRBD2 may supply D (5 bases each). Per the germline V gene, CDR1 is MDHEN and CDR2 is SYDVKM. This CDR3 spans 14 amino acids. Trimming took 6 bases from V and 7 from J, leaving 19 bases between them. DNA for the CDR3: TGTGCCAGCAGCCCCCCAGGGCGGGTAGGGGAGCAGTACTTC. Amino acids: CASSPPGRVGEQYF.

The J gene is TRBJ2-3, the V gene TRBV20-1; D not resolved. Deletions cut 5 bases from V and 6 bases from J, with 12 bases between. The CDR3 covers 12 residues. Germline V CDR1 and CDR2: DFQATT, SNEGSKA (reference sequence). CDR3 loop: CSASPPLDTQYF. CDR3 sequence (DNA): TGCAGTGCTTCACCCCCCCTGGATACGCAGTATTTT.

The chain employs TRBV11-1 and TRBJ2-3, with 7 bases lining up with TRBD1. The CDR3 has 18 amino acids. The junction had 12 bases not matched to a gene; V was cut back by 3 bases and J by 0 bases. Germline CDR1 is SGHAT and CDR2 is FQDESV (reference sequence). In DNA form, the CDR3 reads TGTGCCAGCAGCTTGGAAGGGTGGACAGGAGCTAGCACAGATACGCAGTATTTT. This gives the protein CASSLEGWTGASTDTQYF.

This chain uses TRBV20-1 with TRBJ1-5; weak D call: TRBD1 (6 bases). The V end was cut by 0 bases, the J end by 4 bases, with 16 bases between. CDR1 and CDR2 from the germline V gene are DFQATT and SNEGSKA (reference sequence). The length of the CDR3 is 16 residues. CDR3 protein: CSARDGSRGGNQPQHF. CDR3 DNA sequence: TGCAGTGCTAGAGATGGTAGCAGGGGAGGAAATCAGCCCCAGCATTTT.

This clonotype was counted between two and nine times. The genes are TRBV15 and TRBJ2-2; D gene unclear. Germline lookup yields CDR1 LNHNV and CDR2 YYDKDF (reference sequence). This CDR3 has 14 amino acids. V was shortened by 2 bases and J by 5 bases, with 9 bases between the two germline ends. DNA for the CDR3: TGTGCCACCAGCAGACCTACAGTTACCGGGGAGCTGTTTTTT. Translated: CATSRPTVTGELFF.

The rearrangement joins TRBV7-9 to TRBJ1-2; D call uncertain. CDR3 length equals 15 residues. Germline assignment: CDR1 SEHNR and CDR2 FQNEAQ (reference sequence). Trimming removed 5 bases from V and 7 bases from J, with 20 bases in between. The CDR3 protein is CASSPERAVTLGYTF. CDR3 bases: TGTGCCAGCAGCCCAGAGAGGGCAGTGACGCTTGGCTACACCTTC.

This clonotype was seen only a few times. The rearrangement joins TRBV5-1 to TRBJ2-3; TRBD1 agrees at 7 bases. Germline CDR1 is SGHRS and CDR2 is YFSETQ. V shed 3 bases and J 1 base; nucleotides not matched to a gene: 5. CDR3 length: 15 amino acids. CDR3 coding DNA: TGCGCCAGCAGCTCAGGGGGTAGCCGCACAGATACGCAGTATTTT. Translating it yields CASSSGGSRTDTQYF.

This clonotype was seen a single time. The junction and the germline gene differ at one end; a read error may be behind it. The chain is built from TRBV7-9 and TRBJ2-7, with D unclear. CDR3 length: 11 residues. Germline V lookup: CDR1 SEHNR, CDR2 FQNEAQ (reference sequence). The CDR3 sequence is CDSSPAYEQYF. As DNA, the CDR3 is TGTGACAGCAGCCCAGCCTACGAGCAGTACTTC.

The rearrangement links TRBV3-1 to TRBJ2-7; D unresolved. The CDR3 loop spans 14 amino acids. Germline CDR1 is LGHDT and CDR2 is YNNKEL (reference sequence). Trimming shortened V by 0 bases and J by 4 bases, and 10 bases separated the two germline ends. CDR3: CASSQEVHAYEQYF. For the CDR3, the DNA is TGTGCCAGCAGCCAAGAGGTACACGCGTACGAGCAGTACTTC.

This clonotype has only a few counts. The J gene is TRBJ2-5, the V gene TRBV18; D may be TRBD1 (6 bases). CDR1 and CDR2 (germline): KGHSH, LQKENI. V was shortened by 3 bases and J by 2 bases, with 13 bases between the two germline ends. The CDR3 runs to 15 residues. The CDR3 sequence: CASSPRPRGQETQYF. CDR3 bases: TGTGCCAGCTCACCCCGACCCAGGGGACAAGAGACCCAGTACTTC.

This chain joins TRBV11-3 and TRBJ2-3; 12 nucleotides align to TRBD2. The CDR3 is made up of 14 amino acids. Looked up from germline, CDR1 is SGHNT and CDR2 is YENEEA. The V gene end was trimmed by 5 bases and the J gene end by 5 bases; junction bases not matched to a gene: 2. DNA of the CDR3: TGTGCCAGCAGCAAGGGACTAGCGGGAGATACGCAGTATTTT. This encodes CASSKGLAGDTQYF.

This clonotype was counted only a few times. This chain joins TRBV27 and TRBJ2-6; 9 nucleotides match TRBD1. Germline CDR1 reads MNHEY; CDR2 reads SMNVEV (reference sequence). The CDR3 spans 22 residues. The junction had 17 bases not matched to a gene; V was cut back by 2 bases and J by 0 bases. CDR3 in DNA: TGTGCCAGCAGTTTACGATTCTATCTGGGACAGGGCCACCCCTCTGGGGCCAACGTCCTGACTTTC. Amino acid sequence: CASSLRFYLGQGHPSGANVLTF.

The chain is built from TRBV12-3 or TRBV12-4 and TRBJ1-5; TRBD1 aligns across 9 bases. The CDR3 totals 16 residues. With V trimmed by 3 bases and J by 5 bases, 8 bases remained unmatched. CDR3 sequence (DNA): TGTGCCAGCAGTTTTATTCTACAGGGGGCGGATCAGCCCCAGCATTTT. Amino acid sequence: CASSFILQGADQPQHF.

This clonotype was recorded many times. The CDR3 DNA reads TGTGCCAGCAGCTTAAGTGGGGGGGCGCAGTATTTT. Encoded protein: CASSLSGGAQYF. The chain is built from TRBV7-3 and TRBJ2-3, with 7 nucleotides matching TRBD2. The CDR3 covers 12 residues. Trimming took 1 base from V and 10 from J; bases not matched to a gene: 2. Germline V gives CDR1 SGHTA, CDR2 FQGTGA.

This clonotype was observed a handful of times. The rearrangement joins TRBV29-1 to TRBJ2-7; D gene ambiguous. There are 13 residues in the CDR3. Between the trimmed V and J ends, which lost 4 bases and 0 bases, there was a span of 10 bases. Germline values: CDR1 SQVTM, CDR2 ANQGSEA. The CDR3 loop is CSVGGNSSYEQYF. The CDR3 region has the DNA TGCAGCGTTGGTGGCAACAGCTCCTACGAGCAGTACTTC.

In this sample, this clonotype turned up a few times. The chain is built from TRBV6-1 and TRBJ2-5, with a possible D match to TRBD1 (6 bases). Looked up from germline, CDR1 is MNHNS and CDR2 is SASEGT. Trimming took off 7 bases at V and 4 bases at J, with 19 bases between the two ends. This CDR3 is built from 15 residues. The CDR3 sequence: CASNDGAGVTETQYF. CDR3 sequence (DNA): TGTGCCAGCAACGACGGGGCAGGGGTGACAGAGACCCAGTACTTC.

The chain is built from TRBV11-1 and TRBJ2-7; possible D gene TRBD1, 6 bases. The length of the CDR3 is 18 residues. Trimming removed 5 bases at V and 6 bases at J, with 29 bases between. CDR1 and CDR2 (germline): SGHAT, FQDESV (reference sequence). In DNA, the CDR3 is TGTGCCAGCAGCGTCACTCGGGACACCCCTAAAAGTACTCGCGAGCAGTACTTC. Translating gives CASSVTRDTPKSTREQYF.

In its sample, this clonotype was seen many times. This sequence joins TRBV7-2 and TRBJ2-7; TRBD2 matches at 10 bases. The germline V gene encodes CDR1 SGHTA and CDR2 FQGNSA. This CDR3 is built from 14 residues. Germline trimming cut 5 bases from V and 4 bases from J; bases unmatched to any gene: 5. CDR3 DNA: TGTGCCAGCAGCCTTGTAGCGGGGGGATACGAGCAGTACTTC. Its protein is CASSLVAGGYEQYF.

CDR3 residues: CASSRMTGQETQYF. CDR3 in DNA: TGTGCCAGCAGCCGTATGACAGGGCAAGAGACCCAGTACTTC. The J gene is TRBJ2-5, the V gene TRBV7-9, with 7 positions matching TRBD1. V shed 5 bases and J 2 bases; nucleotides not matched to a gene: 5. The CDR3 runs 14 residues. Per germline, CDR1 SEHNR and CDR2 FQNEAQ (reference sequence).

V gene TRBV12-3 or TRBV12-4 combines with J gene TRBJ2-5; D may be TRBD1 (5 bases). The CDR3 totals 15 residues. The V end was cut by 1 base, the J end by 1 base, with 10 bases between. In DNA form, the CDR3 reads TGTGCCAGCAGTTTAGGGCTAGGGGTCCAAGAGACCCAGTACTTC. It codes for CASSLGLGVQETQYF.